The 13 T cell receptor beta chains reported below all come from one sample, sequenced in a study of blood T cell repertoires in COVID-19. TCRdb's table, derived via immunoSEQ multiplex PCR, lists solely in-frame clones and lacks some. The sample carries about 6,400 clones, approximately 80% recorded once. Sample: peripheral blood. These receptors were taken from a human donor with active COVID-19. The donor label of this sample is uncertain.

This chain connects TRBV5-4 to TRBJ2-5; possible D gene TRBD2, 6 bases. V was cut by 4 bases and J by 5 bases, with 21 bases left in between. The CDR3 extends over 16 amino acids. Germline V lookup: CDR1 SGHNT, CDR2 YYREEE (reference sequence). CDR3 amino acids: CASSPKAGSRGETQYF. The DNA of the CDR3 is TGTGCCAGCAGCCCAAAGGCCGGGAGTCGAGGGGAGACCCAGTACTTC.

This chain uses TRBV5-1 with TRBJ1-4, with D perhaps TRBD1 (6 bases). Germline V gene sequence: CDR1 SGHRS, CDR2 YFSETQ. V was cut by 4 bases and J by 0 bases, with 7 bases left in between. CDR3 size: 14 residues. The CDR3 protein is CASSGQSTNEKLFF. As DNA, the CDR3 is TGCGCCAGCAGCGGACAGTCAACTAATGAAAAACTGTTTTTT.

The rearrangement links TRBV3-1 (or the pseudogene TRBV3-2) to TRBJ1-6, with 8 positions matching TRBD1. Losses at the gene ends were 1 base for V and 13 bases for J; bases not matched to a gene: 9. The germline gives CDR1 LGHDT, CDR2 YNNKEL (reference sequence). The CDR3 totals 15 residues. The CDR3 region is CASSQGAGGAKPLHF. The DNA of the CDR3 is TGTGCCAGCAGCCAAGGGGCAGGGGGCGCGAAGCCCCTCCACTTT.

The chain recombines TRBV5-3 with TRBJ2-5; tentatively, D is TRBD2 (5 bases). TRBV5-3 is placed among ORFs of uncertain function. The ends were cut back, 4 bases at V and 5 bases at J, with 9 bases in the middle. The CDR3 is 12 amino acids. CDR3 in amino acids: CARSRGYETQYF. The CDR3 coding sequence is TGTGCCAGAAGCCGGGGTTACGAGACCCAGTACTTC.

The chain is built from TRBV7-9 and TRBJ2-3; 7 nucleotides agree with TRBD2. J lost 1 base, V lost 5 bases, and 6 bases had no gene match. Germline lookup yields CDR1 SEHNR and CDR2 FQNEAQ (reference sequence). This CDR3 region has 15 residues. The CDR3: CASSLLGGGTDTQYF. The DNA for the CDR3 is TGTGCCAGCAGCCTACTGGGGGGGGGCACAGATACGCAGTATTTT.

The CDR3 reads CASSSQKNYGYTF. The CDR3 nucleotides read TGTGCCAGCAGCTCGCAGAAAAACTATGGCTACACCTTC. The rearrangement joins TRBV5-4 to TRBJ1-2; no firm D call. Germline CDR1 reads SGHNT; CDR2 reads YYREEE (reference sequence). Trimming shortened V by 3 bases and J by 2 bases, and 8 bases separated the two germline ends. This CDR3 spans 13 amino acids.

The rearrangement links TRBV11-3 to TRBJ2-1; tentative D call: TRBD1 (5 bases). From germline, CDR1 is SGHNT and CDR2 YENEEA. Between the trimmed V and J ends, which lost 3 bases and 4 bases, there was a span of 16 bases. The CDR3 has 16 residues. The CDR3 DNA reads TGTGCCAGCAGCTTTAGGGGCCAAGCAACATACAATGAGCAGTTCTTC. Encoded protein: CASSFRGQATYNEQFF.

V usage is TRBV19 and J usage is TRBJ2-7, with 8 bases identical to TRBD1. CDR1 is LNHDA, CDR2 SQIVND, per germline (reference sequence). The CDR3 extends over 15 amino acids. Trimming at V came to 1 base and at J to 2 bases, leaving 4 bases not matched to a gene. The CDR3: CASSIGVTGAYEQYF. Here the CDR3 DNA reads TGTGCCAGTAGTATAGGTGTGACAGGGGCCTACGAGCAGTACTTC.

In this sample, this clone turned up once. V usage is TRBV29-1 and J usage is TRBJ2-3, with D possibly matching TRBD1 (7 bases). This CDR3 spans 13 amino acids. V lost 7 bases and J 2 bases, leaving 13 bases between the germline ends. Germline V gene lookup returns CDR1 SQVTM and CDR2 ANQGSEA. DNA for the CDR3: TGCAGCGCCGCCAGGGGGGTCACAGATACGCAGTATTTT. This gives the protein CSAARGVTDTQYF.

The chain uses TRBV9 and TRBJ2-1, with TRBD2 identical over 11 bases. V dropped 4 bases and J dropped 4; count of bases not matched to a gene: 7. The germline V gene encodes CDR1 SGDLS and CDR2 YYNGEE. The CDR3 is 16 residues long. For the CDR3, the DNA is TGTGCCAGCAGCAAAACTAGCGGGGGTTCTTACAATGAGCAGTTCTTC. Translation: CASSKTSGGSYNEQFF. The full variable domain, completed using reference TRBV9 and TRBJ2-1, is DSGVTQTPKHLITATGQRVTLRCSPRSGDLSVYWYQQSLDQGLQFLIQYYNGEERAKGNILERFSAQQFPDLHSELNLSSLELGDSALYFCASSKTSGGSYNEQFFGPGTRLTVL.

The chain recombines TRBV19 with TRBJ2-7; TRBD2 agrees at 8 bases. J was trimmed by 2 bases and V by 7 bases; bases with no gene match: 10. The CDR3 runs 15 residues. Per germline, CDR1 LNHDA and CDR2 SQIVND (reference sequence). As DNA, the CDR3 is TGTGCCAGTAAGGTTGCCACGGGAGGGCCCTACGAGCAGTACTTC. Its translation: CASKVATGGPYEQYF.

This sequence joins TRBV10-1 and TRBJ2-3, with D uncertain. This CDR3 contains 16 residues. V lost 3 bases to trimming and J lost 0 bases, with 13 bases between them. CDR1 and CDR2 (germline): WNHNN, SYGVQD (reference sequence). This CDR3 reads CASSELGLTSTDTQYF. The CDR3 DNA sequence: TGCGCCAGCAGTGAATTGGGCTTAACTAGCACAGATACGCAGTATTTT.

This chain links TRBV3-1 (or the pseudogene TRBV3-2) with TRBJ2-7; 10 bases agree with TRBD1. Germline trimming cut 0 bases from V and 0 bases from J; bases unmatched to any gene: 5. CDR3 size: 17 residues. Germline lookup yields CDR1 LGHDT and CDR2 YNNKEL (reference sequence). The chain's CDR3 is CASSQDPGTGDSYEQYF. In DNA, the CDR3 is TGTGCCAGCAGCCAAGATCCAGGGACAGGGGACTCCTACGAGCAGTACTTC.